This entry describes one T cell receptor beta chain. Study processing details: Researchers report that nucleated cell counts were estimated from reference gene primer amplification. Data came from immunoSEQ multiplex PCR; TCRdb stores just in-frame clones and leaves some out. V and J calls and clone size are copied from that table; D and trimming were computed from the DNA. Found here are about 300,000 clones, 70% to 85% of them singletons; the top ten hold almost 1.5%. The data belong to a study of blood T cell repertoires in COVID-19. The receptor was isolated from a human donor with COVID-19, enrolled during active disease. The donor label of this sample is uncertain. Sequencing was done on a sample of peripheral blood.

CDR3 DNA: TGTGCCAGCAGCGGACAGAGCAATCAGCCCCAGCATTTT. It translates to CASSGQSNQPQHF. V usage is TRBV28 and J usage is TRBJ1-5; D possibly corresponds to TRBD1 (6 bases). Germline V gene lookup returns CDR1 MDHEN and CDR2 SYDVKM. The V and J ends lost 6 bases and 1 base respectively, with 7 bases between them. This CDR3 is 13 amino acids long.